This TCR beta chain was sequenced during a study of T cells in Graves' hyperthyroidism and ophthalmopathy. The table lists this clonotype with many counts. Exclusion of patients followed from uncontrolled infection, other autoimmune disease, pregnancy or lactation. PBMCs were obtained from over 8.5 ml fresh peripheral blood. V gave up 6 bases and J gave up 10 bases, with 15 bases separating them. CDR1 is DFQATT, CDR2 SNEGSKA, per germline (reference sequence). This CDR3 has 11 amino acids. Amplification targeted TCR beta CDR3 regions from RNA transcripts. First-round RT-PCR with HTBI primers amplified the TCR CDR3 region. TCRdb used MiXCR to reprocess the multiplex PCR reads, holding one entry per CDR3 protein. The table includes hundreds of thousands of distinct CDR3 sequences, less than 20% detected once.

This sequence was found in a woman between 18 and 29 years old with Graves' hyperthyroidism that later progressed to Graves' ophthalmopathy. The chain uses TRBV20-1 and TRBJ1-1; D is unclear. Sequenced: blood. The CDR3 loop is CSANGIRGAFF. The CDR3 region has the DNA TGCAGTGCGAACGGTATTAGAGGAGCTTTCTTT.